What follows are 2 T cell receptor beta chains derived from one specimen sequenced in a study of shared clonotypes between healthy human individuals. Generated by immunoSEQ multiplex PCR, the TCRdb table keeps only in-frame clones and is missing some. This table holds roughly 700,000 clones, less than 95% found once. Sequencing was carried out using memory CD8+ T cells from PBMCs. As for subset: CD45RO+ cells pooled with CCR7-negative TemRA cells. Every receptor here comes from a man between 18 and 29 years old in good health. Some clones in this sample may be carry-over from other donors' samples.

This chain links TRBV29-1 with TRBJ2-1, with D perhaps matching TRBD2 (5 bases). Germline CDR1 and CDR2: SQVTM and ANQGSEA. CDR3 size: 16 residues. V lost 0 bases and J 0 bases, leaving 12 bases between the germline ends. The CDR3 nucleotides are TGCAGCGTTGAAGATTCGGGGAGCAGCTCCTACAATGAGCAGTTCTTC. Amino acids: CSVEDSGSSSYNEQFF.

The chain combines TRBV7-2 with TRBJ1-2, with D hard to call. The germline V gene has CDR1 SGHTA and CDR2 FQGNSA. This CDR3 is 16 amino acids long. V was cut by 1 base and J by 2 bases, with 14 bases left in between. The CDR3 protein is CASSLGHLIVNYGYTF. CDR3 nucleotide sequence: TGTGCCAGCAGCTTAGGACACCTGATTGTGAACTATGGCTACACCTTC.